This is a list of T cell receptor beta chains from one sample in a study of cytomegalovirus exposure and HLA in healthy donors. Method: immunoSEQ multiplex PCR; TCRdb's copy keeps in-frame clones and lacks some. Of about 120,000 clones in the sample, about three quarters were seen once. Sequencing used PBMCs. These receptors were collected from a woman under 40 in good health and CMV-seropositive. CDR3s include the opening cysteine and the closing phenylalanine or tryptophan.

>TRBV30
CAWSGQGAARGYTF
>TRBV4-3
CASSPGGQGDGYTF
>TRBV5-1
CASSSGVQGNTEAFF
>TRBV27
CASRSTGGAQPQHF
>TRBV7-9
CSSSPPVDAGGSTDTQYF
>TRBV5-4
CASSLEAGGLYEQFF
>TRBV6-1
CASRNGAGGYTF
>TRBV2
CASSLQGLYEQYF
>TRBV9
CASSPPGGITLHF
>TRBV5-6
CASSQGWGEQYF
>TRBV2
CASSDDSYGYTF
>TRBV5-1
CASSNGQGDTGELFF
>TRBV5-1
CASSPGIGELGLFF
>TRBV2
CASRVSGMISDTQYF
>TRBV2
CASKSVNTEAFF
>TRBV4-3
CASSQDLTGSGNTIYF
>TRBV7-8
CASRRTGDNEQFF
>TRBV15
CATSRDPGGNQPQHF
>TRBV5-6
CASSPGTAQETQYF
>TRBV27
CASSSGASYEQYF
>TRBV5-1
CASSFGGTGASYEQYF
>TRBV4-2
CASSQAHGLVGGEQFF
>TRBV2
CAGRTAFNEKLFF
>TRBV20-1
CSAKDSETQYF
>TRBV28
CASRKEAGLNQPQHF
>TRBV23-1
CASTGLAGGGTGELFF
>TRBV27
CASSLSIPLAAFSYEQYF
>TRBV5-5
CASSLGLAGGLNYNEQFF
>TRBV27
CASSSRGLAGQETQYF
>TRBV28
CASSLERQAGNQPQHF
>TRBV19
CASRRESGGGNEQYF
>TRBV19
CASSIGAGGYEQYF
>TRBV15
CATSRAGGMANSPLHF
>TRBV7-2
CASSQRGTGQLPPLHF
>TRBV13
CASSTRGSLNIQYF
>TRBV28
CASSLGPADPSNSPLHF
>TRBV18
CASSPRDRGHTGELFF
>TRBV7-6
CASSFTTYNEQFF